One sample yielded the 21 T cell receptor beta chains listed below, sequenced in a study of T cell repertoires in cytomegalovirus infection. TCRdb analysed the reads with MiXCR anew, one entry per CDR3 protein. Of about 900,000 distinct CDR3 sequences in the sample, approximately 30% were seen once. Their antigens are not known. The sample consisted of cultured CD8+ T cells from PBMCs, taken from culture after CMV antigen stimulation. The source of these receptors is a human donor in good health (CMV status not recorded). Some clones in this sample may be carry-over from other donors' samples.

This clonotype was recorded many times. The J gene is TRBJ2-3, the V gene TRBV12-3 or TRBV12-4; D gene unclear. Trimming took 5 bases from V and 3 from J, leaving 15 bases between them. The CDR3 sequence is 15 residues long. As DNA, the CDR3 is TGTGCCAGCAGTGGTGAGCGCTCGGCGACAGATACGCAGTATTTT. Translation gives CASSGERSATDTQYF.

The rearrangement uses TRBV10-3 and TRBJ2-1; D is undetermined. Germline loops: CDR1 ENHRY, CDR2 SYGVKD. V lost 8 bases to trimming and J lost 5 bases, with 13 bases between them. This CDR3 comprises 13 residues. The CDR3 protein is CAIQRAVNNEQFF. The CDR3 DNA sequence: TGTGCCATCCAACGGGCCGTAAACAATGAGCAGTTCTTC.

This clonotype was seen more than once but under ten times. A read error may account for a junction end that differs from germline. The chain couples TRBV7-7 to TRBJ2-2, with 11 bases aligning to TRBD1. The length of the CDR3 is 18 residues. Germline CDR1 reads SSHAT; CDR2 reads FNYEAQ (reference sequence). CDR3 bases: TGTGCTAGCAGCTCAATACCCGGACAGGGGGCGGACACCGGGGAGCTGTTTTTT. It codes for CASSSIPGQGADTGELFF.

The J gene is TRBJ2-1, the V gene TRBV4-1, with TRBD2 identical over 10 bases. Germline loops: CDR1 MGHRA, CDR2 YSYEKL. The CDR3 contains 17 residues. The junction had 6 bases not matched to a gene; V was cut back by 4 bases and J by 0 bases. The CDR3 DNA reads TGCGCCAGCAGCCCTAAGGGACTAGCGAGCTCCTACAATGAGCAGTTCTTC. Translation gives CASSPKGLASSYNEQFF.

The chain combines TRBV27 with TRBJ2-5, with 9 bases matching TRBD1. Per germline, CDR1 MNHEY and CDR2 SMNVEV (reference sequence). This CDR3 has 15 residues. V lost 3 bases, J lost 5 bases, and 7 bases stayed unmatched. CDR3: CASSFSRTGEETQYF. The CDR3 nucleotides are TGTGCCAGCAGTTTTTCCAGGACAGGGGAGGAGACCCAGTACTTC.

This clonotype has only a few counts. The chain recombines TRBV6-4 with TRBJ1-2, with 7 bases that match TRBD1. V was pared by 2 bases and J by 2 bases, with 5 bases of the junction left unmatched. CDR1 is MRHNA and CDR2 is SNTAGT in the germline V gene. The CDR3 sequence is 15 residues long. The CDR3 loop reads CASSDTGTENYGYTF. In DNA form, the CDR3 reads TGTGCCAGCAGTGACACCGGGACAGAAAACTATGGCTACACCTTC.

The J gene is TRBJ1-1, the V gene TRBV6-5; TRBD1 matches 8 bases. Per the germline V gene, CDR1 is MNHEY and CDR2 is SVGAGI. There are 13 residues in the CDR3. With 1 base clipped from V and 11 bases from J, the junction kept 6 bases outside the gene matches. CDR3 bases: TGTGCCAGCAGTTACTTCCAGGGGGCGGATGCTTTCTTT. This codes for CASSYFQGADAFF.

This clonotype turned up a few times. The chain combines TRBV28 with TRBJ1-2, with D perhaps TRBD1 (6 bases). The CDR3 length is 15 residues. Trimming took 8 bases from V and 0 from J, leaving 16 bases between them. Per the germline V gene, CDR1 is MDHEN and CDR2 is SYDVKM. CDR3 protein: CASLSSDSSNYGYTF. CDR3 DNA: TGTGCCAGCCTTAGCTCGGACAGTTCTAACTATGGCTACACCTTC.

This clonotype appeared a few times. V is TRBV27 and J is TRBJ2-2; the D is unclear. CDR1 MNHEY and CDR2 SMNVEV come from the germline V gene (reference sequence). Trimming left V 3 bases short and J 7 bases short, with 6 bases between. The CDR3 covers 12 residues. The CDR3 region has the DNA TGTGCCAGCAGTTTTTCAGTCGGGGAGCTGTTTTTT. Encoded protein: CASSFSVGELFF.

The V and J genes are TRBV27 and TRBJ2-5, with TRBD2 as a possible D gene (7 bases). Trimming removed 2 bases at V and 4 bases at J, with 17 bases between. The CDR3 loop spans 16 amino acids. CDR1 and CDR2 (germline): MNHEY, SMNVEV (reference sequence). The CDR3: CASSLNGGDKPETQYF. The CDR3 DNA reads TGTGCCAGCAGTTTAAATGGGGGGGACAAACCAGAGACCCAGTACTTC.

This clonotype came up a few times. The CDR3 here is CASSPRLAGIDEQFF. In DNA, the CDR3 is TGTGCCAGCAGCCCGCGACTAGCGGGGATAGATGAGCAGTTCTTC. The chain employs TRBV13 and TRBJ2-1; 11 positions match TRBD2. CDR1 and CDR2 (germline): PRHDT, FYEKMQ (reference sequence). V lost 5 bases to trimming and J lost 8 bases; unmatched junction nucleotides: 8. The CDR3 is 15 residues long.

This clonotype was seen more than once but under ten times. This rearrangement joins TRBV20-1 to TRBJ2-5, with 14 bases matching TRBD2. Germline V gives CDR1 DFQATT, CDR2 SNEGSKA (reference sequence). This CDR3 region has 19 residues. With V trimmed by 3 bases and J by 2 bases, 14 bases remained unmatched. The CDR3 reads CSARQIKGLAGGPQETQYF. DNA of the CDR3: TGCAGTGCTAGGCAGATAAAAGGACTAGCGGGGGGACCTCAAGAGACCCAGTACTTC.

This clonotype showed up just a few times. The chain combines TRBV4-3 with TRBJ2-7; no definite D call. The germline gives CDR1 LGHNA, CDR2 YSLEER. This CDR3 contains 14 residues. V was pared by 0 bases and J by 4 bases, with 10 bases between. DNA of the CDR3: TGCGCCAGCAGCCAAGATCCGCAGAGATACGAGCAGTACGTC. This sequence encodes CASSQDPQRYEQYV.

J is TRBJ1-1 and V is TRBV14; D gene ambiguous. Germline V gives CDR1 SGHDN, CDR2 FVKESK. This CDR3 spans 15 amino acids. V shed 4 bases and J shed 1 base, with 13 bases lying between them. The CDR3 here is CASSRIRGTNTEAFF. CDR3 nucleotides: TGTGCCAGCAGCCGAATCCGGGGTACGAACACTGAAGCTTTCTTT.

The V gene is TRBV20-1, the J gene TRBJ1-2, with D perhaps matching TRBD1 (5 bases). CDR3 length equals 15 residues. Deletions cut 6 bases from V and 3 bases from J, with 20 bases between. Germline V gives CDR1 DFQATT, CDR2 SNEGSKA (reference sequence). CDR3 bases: TGCAGTGCCCCCATGGGGGGGACCGGGTACTATGGCTACACCTTC. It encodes CSAPMGGTGYYGYTF.

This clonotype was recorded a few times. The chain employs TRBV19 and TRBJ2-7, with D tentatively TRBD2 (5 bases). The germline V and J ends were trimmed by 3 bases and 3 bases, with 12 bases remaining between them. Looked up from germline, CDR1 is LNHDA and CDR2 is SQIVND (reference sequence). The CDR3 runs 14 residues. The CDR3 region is CASSMIGIFYEQYF. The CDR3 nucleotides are TGTGCCAGTAGTATGATCGGGATCTTCTACGAGCAGTACTTC. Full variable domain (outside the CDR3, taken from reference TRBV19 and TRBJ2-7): DGGITQSPKYLFRKEGQNVTLSCEQNLNHDAMYWYRQDPGQGLRLIYYSQIVNDFQKGDIAEGYSVSREKKESFPLTVTSAQKNPTAFYLCASSMIGIFYEQYFGPGTRLTVT.

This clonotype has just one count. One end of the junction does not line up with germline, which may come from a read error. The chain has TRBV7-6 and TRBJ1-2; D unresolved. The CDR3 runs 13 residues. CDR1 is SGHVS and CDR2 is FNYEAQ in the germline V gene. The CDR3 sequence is CVSSLGQNYGYTF. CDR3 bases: TGTGTCAGCAGCTTAGGTCAGAACTATGGCTACACCTTC.

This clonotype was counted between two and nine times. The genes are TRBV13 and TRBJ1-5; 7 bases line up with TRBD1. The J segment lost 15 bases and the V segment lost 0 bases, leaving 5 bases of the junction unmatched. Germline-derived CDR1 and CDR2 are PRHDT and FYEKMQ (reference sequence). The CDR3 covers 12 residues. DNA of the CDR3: TGTGCCAGCAGCTTAGGGGCAGGGGGTTGGCATTTT. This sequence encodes CASSLGAGGWHF.

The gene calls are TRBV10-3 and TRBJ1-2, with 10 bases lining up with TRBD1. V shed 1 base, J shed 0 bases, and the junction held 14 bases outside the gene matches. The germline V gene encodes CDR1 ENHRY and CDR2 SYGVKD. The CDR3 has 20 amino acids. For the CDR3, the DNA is TGTGCCATCAGTGAGTTGAAAACGCCGGGACAGGGGTTTGCTAACTATGGCTACACCTTC. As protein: CAISELKTPGQGFANYGYTF.

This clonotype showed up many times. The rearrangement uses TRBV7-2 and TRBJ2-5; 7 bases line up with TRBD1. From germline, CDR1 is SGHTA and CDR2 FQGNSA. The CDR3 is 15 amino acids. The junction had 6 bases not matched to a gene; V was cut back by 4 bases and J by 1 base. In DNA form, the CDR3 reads TGTGCCAGCAGCTACCGGGACAGCGTCCAAGAGACCCAGTACTTC. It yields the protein CASSYRDSVQETQYF.

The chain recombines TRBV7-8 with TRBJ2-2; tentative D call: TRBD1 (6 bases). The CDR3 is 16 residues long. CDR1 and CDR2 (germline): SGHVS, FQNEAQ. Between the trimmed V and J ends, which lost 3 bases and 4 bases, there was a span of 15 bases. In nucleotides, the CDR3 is TGTGCCAGCAGCTTTGGTGGAACAGGGTCCACCGGGGAGCTGTTTTTT. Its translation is CASSFGGTGSTGELFF.